This TCR beta chain came from a study of T cell changes during pregnancy in multiple sclerosis (dated by TCRdb to the late 2010s). Looking at the study overall: The study looked at changes in the T cell repertoire across pregnancy in women with multiple sclerosis.

With respect to this clone: What this receptor recognizes is not known. Base qualities are not provided; no much larger clone lies one nucleotide away.

Deletion took 3 bases off V and 3 bases off J, with a span of 7 bases between the germline ends. The CDR3 goes from the cysteine to the phenylalanine over 13 residues. CDR3 DNA only is kept here, 39 bases in frame from base 1. Per the germline V gene, SGHAT is the CDR1 and FQNNGV is the CDR2. Library preparation used the immunoSEQ multiplex PCR assay. Drawn from immuneACCESS, this table holds only the in-frame rearrangements with V and J called that TCRdb kept. Clones are partly lost; checked studies trace under half to an unresolved V gene and leave the rest unexplained. Across this sample there are roughly 40,000 clones, with roughly 90% seen only once. The ten largest account for roughly 0.61% of the sample.

The sequencing used CD4+ T cells from peripheral blood mononuclear cells, collected in the first trimester of pregnancy. The sequence links TRBV11-2 to TRBJ2-3, with the D gene not confidently named. This receptor was taken from a female donor with multiple sclerosis, enrolled in a pregnancy study. The DNA is TGTGCCAGCAGCTTGGCTTATACAGATACGCAGTATTTT. This translates into CASSLAYTDTQYF.